Listed below are T cell receptor beta chains from one sample, sequenced in a study of blood T cell repertoires in COVID-19. Some clones are missing from TCRdb's copy, which holds only in-frame ones; the method was immunoSEQ multiplex PCR. The sample includes roughly 410,000 clones, around 87% seen only once; the top ten take roughly 2.1%. Sequenced sample: peripheral blood. These receptors all stem from a woman in her sixties with COVID-19, enrolled during active disease. Each CDR3 is given with its conserved first and last residue. The D gene is left open where the match is weak. Size tells how often a clone was seen (once, few, many) or the class of an expanded clone, and some rows leave it out.

-	TRBV18	-	TRBJ2-7	CASSPVGAGEQYF	TGTGCCAGCTCACCAGTGGGGGCCGGGGAGCAGTACTTC
TRBD1	TRBV9	-	TRBJ1-2	CASQGVNYGYTF	TGTGCCAGCCAGGGGGTGAACTATGGCTACACCTTC
-	TRBV12-3/TRBV12-4	few	TRBJ1-1	CASSYRGNTEAFF	TGTGCCAGCAGCTACCGGGGGAACACTGAAGCTTTCTTT
-	TRBV28	-	TRBJ1-1	CASSPIDRTYTEAFF	TGTGCCAGCAGCCCCATCGACAGGACCTACACTGAAGCTTTCTTT
TRBD2	TRBV11-2	-	TRBJ2-2	CASSLDPRTSAGTGELFF	TGTGCCAGCAGCTTAGATCCAAGGACTAGCGCGGGCACCGGGGAGCTGTTTTTT
TRBD1	TRBV3-1/TRBV3-2	-	TRBJ1-1	CASSHSTGGTEAFF	TGTGCCAGCAGCCATTCAACAGGGGGCACTGAAGCTTTCTTT
TRBD1	TRBV19	-	TRBJ1-1	CASSSGQGMNTEAFF	TGTGCCAGTAGTTCAGGACAGGGAATGAACACTGAAGCTTTCTTT
TRBD2	TRBV5-5	-	TRBJ2-7	CASRSGLRYEQYF	TGTGCCAGCAGGTCGGGACTACGCTACGAGCAGTACTTC
-	TRBV2	-	TRBJ1-1	CASSEDRASAEAFF	TGTGCCAGCAGTGAAGACAGGGCATCCGCTGAAGCTTTCTTT
-	TRBV28	-	TRBJ1-4	CASSLLTGPHEKLFF	TGTGCCAGCAGTCTCCTAACAGGGCCCCATGAAAAACTGTTTTTT
-	TRBV5-4	-	TRBJ1-2	CASTRGGLTYGYTF	TGTGCCAGCACTAGGGGGGGCCTCACCTATGGCTACACCTTC
TRBD1	TRBV5-1	-	TRBJ1-2	CASSPGQGKGGYTF	TGCGCCAGCAGCCCCGGACAGGGAAAGGGTGGCTACACCTTC
-	TRBV7-8	-	TRBJ1-5	CASSPKGNQPQHF	TGTGCCAGCAGCCCCAAGGGGAATCAGCCCCAGCATTTT
-	TRBV5-5	-	TRBJ2-1	CASSLVRGEGFF	TGTGCCAGCAGCTTGGTTCGTGGAGAAGGGTTCTTC
-	TRBV5-1	few	TRBJ1-1	CASRQGGNTEAFF	TGCGCCAGCAGACAAGGGGGGAACACTGAAGCTTTCTTT
-	TRBV6-5	-	TRBJ1-1	CASSYSRRGGTEAFF	TGTGCCAGCAGTTACTCCAGAAGAGGGGGCACTGAAGCTTTCTTT
-	TRBV2	-	TRBJ1-1	CASRVRGQAEAFF	TGTGCCAGCAGAGTTAGAGGACAAGCCGAAGCTTTCTTT
-	TRBV28	-	TRBJ1-2	CASSLPQGGVNYGYTF	TGTGCCAGCAGTTTACCGCAGGGCGGGGTCAACTATGGCTACACCTTC
-	TRBV19	-	TRBJ1-1	CASSILRQGARTEAFF	TGTGCCAGTAGTATCCTTCGCCAGGGCGCCCGAACTGAAGCTTTCTTT
TRBD1	TRBV7-8	once	TRBJ1-2	CASSLQQGAYGYTF	TGTGCCAGCAGCTTACAGCAGGGGGCATATGGCTACACCTTC
-	TRBV5-1	-	TRBJ1-1	CASSLEPGLGVTEAFF	TGCGCCAGCAGCTTGGAGCCAGGTCTCGGCGTTACTGAAGCTTTCTTT
-	TRBV6-5	-	TRBJ1-2	CASSYGGYGYTF	TGTGCCAGCAGTTACGGAGGGTACGGCTACACCTTC
TRBD1	TRBV6-5	-	TRBJ2-7	CASREDRGSYEQYF	TGTGCCAGCAGGGAGGACAGGGGGTCCTACGAGCAGTACTTC
TRBD1	TRBV6-5	-	TRBJ2-1	CASWGQGVRGEQFF	TGTGCCAGCTGGGGACAGGGTGTGAGGGGTGAGCAGTTCTTC
-	TRBV2	-	TRBJ1-1	CASSSNMNTEAFF	TGTGCCAGCAGTAGTAACATGAACACTGAAGCTTTCTTT
-	TRBV5-1	-	TRBJ2-6	CASKTGPSSGANVLTF	TGCGCCAGCAAAACAGGGCCGAGCTCTGGGGCCAACGTCCTGACTTTC
TRBD2	TRBV27	-	TRBJ2-3	CASRRLAGGPDTQYF	TGTGCCAGCAGAAGACTAGCGGGGGGGCCGGATACGCAGTATTTT
-	TRBV10-3	-	TRBJ2-3	CAAKTSTDTQYF	TGTGCCGCCAAAACTAGCACAGATACGCAGTATTTT
-	TRBV29-1	-	TRBJ2-5	CSVASPSTGGETQYF	TGCAGCGTTGCCTCGCCATCGACAGGAGGAGAGACCCAGTACTTC
-	TRBV28	-	TRBJ1-2	CASSLFRFVAGIGYGYTF	TGTGCCAGCAGTTTATTCCGGTTTGTAGCAGGGATCGGCTATGGCTACACCTTC
TRBD1	TRBV5-1	-	TRBJ2-3	CASSFDRGDTQYF	TGCGCCAGCAGCTTCGACAGGGGAGATACGCAGTATTTT